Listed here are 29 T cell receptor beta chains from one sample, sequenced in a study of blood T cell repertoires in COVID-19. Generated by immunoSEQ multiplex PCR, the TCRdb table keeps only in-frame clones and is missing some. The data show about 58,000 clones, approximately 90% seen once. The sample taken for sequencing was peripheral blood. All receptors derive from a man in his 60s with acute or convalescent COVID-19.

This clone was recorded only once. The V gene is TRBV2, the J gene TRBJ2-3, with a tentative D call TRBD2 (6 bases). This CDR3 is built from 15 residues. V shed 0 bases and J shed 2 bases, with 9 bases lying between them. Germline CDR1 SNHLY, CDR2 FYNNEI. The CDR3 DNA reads TGTGCCAGCAGTGAAGCTCGGGGGTACACAGATACGCAGTATTTT. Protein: CASSEARGYTDTQYF.

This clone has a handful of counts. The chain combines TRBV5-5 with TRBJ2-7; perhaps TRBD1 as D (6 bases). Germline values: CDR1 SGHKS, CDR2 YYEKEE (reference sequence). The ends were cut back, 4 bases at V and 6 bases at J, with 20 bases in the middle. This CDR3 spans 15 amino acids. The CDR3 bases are TGTGCCAGCAGCATCGGACAGACCTCGGTGGGCGAGCAGTACTTC. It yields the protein CASSIGQTSVGEQYF.

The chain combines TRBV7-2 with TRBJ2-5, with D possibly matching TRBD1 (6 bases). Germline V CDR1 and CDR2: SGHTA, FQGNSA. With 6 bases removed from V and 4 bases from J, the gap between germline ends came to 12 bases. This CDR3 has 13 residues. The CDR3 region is CASRGKQGETQYF. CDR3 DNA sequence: TGTGCCAGCAGGGGGAAACAGGGAGAGACCCAGTACTTC. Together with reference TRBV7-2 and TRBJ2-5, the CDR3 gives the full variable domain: GAGVSQSPSNKVTEKGKDVELRCDPISGHTALYWYRQSLGQGLEFLIYFQGNSAPDKSGLPSDRFSAERTGGSVSTLTIQRTQQEDSAVYLCASRGKQGETQYFGPGTRLLVL.

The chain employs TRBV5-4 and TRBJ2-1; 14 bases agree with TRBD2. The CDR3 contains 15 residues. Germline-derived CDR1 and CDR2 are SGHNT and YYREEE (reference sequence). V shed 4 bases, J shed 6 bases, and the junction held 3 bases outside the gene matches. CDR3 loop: CASSEGLAGANEQFF. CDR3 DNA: TGTGCCAGCAGCGAGGGACTAGCGGGAGCCAATGAGCAGTTCTTC.

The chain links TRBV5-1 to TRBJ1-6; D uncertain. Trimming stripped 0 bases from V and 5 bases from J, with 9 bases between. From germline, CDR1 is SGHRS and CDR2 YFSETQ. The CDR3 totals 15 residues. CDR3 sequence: CASSLGGRNNSPLHF. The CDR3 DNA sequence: TGCGCCAGCAGCTTGGGTGGGCGCAATAATTCACCCCTCCACTTT. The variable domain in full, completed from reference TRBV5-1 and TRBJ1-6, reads KAGVTQTPRYLIKTRGQQVTLSCSPISGHRSVSWYQQTPGQGLQFLFEYFSETQRNKGNFPGRFSGRQFSNSRSEMNVSTLELGDSALYLCASSLGGRNNSPLHFGNGTRLTVT.

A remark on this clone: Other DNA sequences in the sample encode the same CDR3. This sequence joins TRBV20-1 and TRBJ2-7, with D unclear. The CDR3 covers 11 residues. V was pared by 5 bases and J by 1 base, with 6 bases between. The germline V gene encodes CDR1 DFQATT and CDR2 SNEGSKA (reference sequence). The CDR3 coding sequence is TGCAGTGCTCGGGTTTCCTACGAGCAGTACTTC. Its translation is CSARVSYEQYF.

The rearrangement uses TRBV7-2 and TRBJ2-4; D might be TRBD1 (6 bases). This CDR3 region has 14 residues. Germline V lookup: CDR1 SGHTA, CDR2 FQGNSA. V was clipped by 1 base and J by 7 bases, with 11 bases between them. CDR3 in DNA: TGTGCCAGCAGCTTAGATGGACAGATTAACATTCAGTACTTC. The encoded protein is CASSLDGQINIQYF.

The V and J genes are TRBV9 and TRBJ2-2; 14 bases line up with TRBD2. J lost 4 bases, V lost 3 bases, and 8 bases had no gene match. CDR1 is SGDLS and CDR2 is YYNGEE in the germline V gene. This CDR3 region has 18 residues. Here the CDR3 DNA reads TGTGCCAGCAGCGGGGGGGGACTAGCGGGAGATGGCACCGGGGAGCTGTTTTTT. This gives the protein CASSGGGLAGDGTGELFF.

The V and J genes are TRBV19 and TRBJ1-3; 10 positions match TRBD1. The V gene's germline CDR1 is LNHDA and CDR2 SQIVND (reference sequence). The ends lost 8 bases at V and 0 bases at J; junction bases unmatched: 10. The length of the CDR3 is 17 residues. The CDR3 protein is CASAGGGTGVSGNTIYF. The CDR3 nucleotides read TGTGCCAGTGCTGGCGGCGGGACAGGGGTCTCTGGAAACACCATATATTTT.

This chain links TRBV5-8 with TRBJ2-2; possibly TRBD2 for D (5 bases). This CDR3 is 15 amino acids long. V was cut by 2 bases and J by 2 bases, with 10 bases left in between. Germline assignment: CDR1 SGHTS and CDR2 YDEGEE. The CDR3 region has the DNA TGTGCCAGCAGCTTACGAGCGGTAAACACCGGGGAGCTGTTTTTT. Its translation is CASSLRAVNTGELFF.

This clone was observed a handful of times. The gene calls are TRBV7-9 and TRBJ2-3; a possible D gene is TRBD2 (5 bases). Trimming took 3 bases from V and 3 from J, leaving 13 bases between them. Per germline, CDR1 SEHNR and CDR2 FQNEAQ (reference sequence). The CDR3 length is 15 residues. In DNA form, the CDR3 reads TGTGCCAGCAGCTTCGGGATGACCGAGACAGATACGCAGTATTTT. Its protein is CASSFGMTETDTQYF.

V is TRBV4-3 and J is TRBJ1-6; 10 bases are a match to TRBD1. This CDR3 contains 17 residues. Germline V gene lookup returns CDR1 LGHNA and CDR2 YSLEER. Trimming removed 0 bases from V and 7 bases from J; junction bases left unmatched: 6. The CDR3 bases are TGCGCCAGCAGCCAAGATAGGACAGGGGGAATCAATTCACCCCTCCACTTT. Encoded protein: CASSQDRTGGINSPLHF.

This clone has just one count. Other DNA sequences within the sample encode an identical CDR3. DNA of the CDR3: TGTGCCAGCAGCTTACGTGGACTAGCGATCGATACGCAGTATTTT. It is translated as CASSLRGLAIDTQYF. This chain connects TRBV7-3 to TRBJ2-3, with 9 nucleotides matching TRBD2. V trimming: 2 bases; J trimming: 6 bases; junction bases outside the gene matches: 6. This CDR3 comprises 15 residues. Germline CDR1 and CDR2: SGHTA and FQGTGA.

DNA of the CDR3: TGTGCCAGCAGCGTAGAGGGACGACAGGGCACAGATACGCAGTATTTT. It specifies CASSVEGRQGTDTQYF. The chain couples TRBV9 to TRBJ2-3; D possibly corresponds to TRBD1 (6 bases). Germline CDR1 SGDLS, CDR2 YYNGEE. Trimming removed 0 bases from V and 1 base from J, with 12 bases in between. This CDR3 is built from 16 residues.

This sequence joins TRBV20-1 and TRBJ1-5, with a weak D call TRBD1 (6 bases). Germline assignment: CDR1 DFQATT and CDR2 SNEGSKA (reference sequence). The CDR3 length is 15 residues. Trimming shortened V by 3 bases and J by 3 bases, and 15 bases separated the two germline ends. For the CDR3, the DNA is TGCAGTGCTAGTTCTATTTCAGGGGTCAATCAGCCCCAGCATTTT. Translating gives CSASSISGVNQPQHF.

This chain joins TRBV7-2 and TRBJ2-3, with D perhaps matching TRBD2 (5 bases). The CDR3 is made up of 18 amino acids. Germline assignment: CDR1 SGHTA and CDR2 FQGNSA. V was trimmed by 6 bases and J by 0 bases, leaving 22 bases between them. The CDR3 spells CASRLRIFPSRSTDTQYF. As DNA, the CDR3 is TGTGCCAGCAGGCTTAGGATCTTTCCTAGCCGAAGCACAGATACGCAGTATTTT.

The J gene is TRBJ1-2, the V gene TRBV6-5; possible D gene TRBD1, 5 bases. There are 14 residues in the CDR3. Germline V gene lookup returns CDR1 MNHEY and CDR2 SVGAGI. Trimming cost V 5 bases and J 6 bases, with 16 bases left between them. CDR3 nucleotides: TGTGCCAGCAGTAATCCAGGGAGGTTGGATGGCTACACCTTC. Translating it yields CASSNPGRLDGYTF.

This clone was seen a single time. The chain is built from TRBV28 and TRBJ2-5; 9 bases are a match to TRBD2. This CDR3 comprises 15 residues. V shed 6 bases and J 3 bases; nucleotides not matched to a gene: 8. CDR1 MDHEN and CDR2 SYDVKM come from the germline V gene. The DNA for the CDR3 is TGTGCCAGCAGCCCCGGGACTAGCAAAAAAGAGACCCAGTACTTC. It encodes CASSPGTSKKETQYF.

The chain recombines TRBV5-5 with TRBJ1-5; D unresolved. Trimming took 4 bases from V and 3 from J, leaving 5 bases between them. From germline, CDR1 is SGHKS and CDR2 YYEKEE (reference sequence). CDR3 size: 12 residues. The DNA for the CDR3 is TGTGCCAGCAGCCCCAACAATCAGCCCCAGCATTTT. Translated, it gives CASSPNNQPQHF.

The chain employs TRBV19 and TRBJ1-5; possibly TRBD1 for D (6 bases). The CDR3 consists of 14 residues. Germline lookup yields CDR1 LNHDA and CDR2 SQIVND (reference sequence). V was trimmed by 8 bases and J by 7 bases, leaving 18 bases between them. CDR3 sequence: CASSATGTGQPQHF. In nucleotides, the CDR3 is TGTGCCAGTTCAGCCACAGGGACGGGCCAGCCCCAGCATTTT.

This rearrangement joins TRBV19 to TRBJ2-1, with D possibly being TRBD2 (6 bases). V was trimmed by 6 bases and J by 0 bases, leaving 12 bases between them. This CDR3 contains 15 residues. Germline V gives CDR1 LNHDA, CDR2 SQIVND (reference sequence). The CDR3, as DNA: TGTGCCAGTAGGATGGCGGGAAGCTCCTACAATGAGCAGTTCTTC. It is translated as CASRMAGSSYNEQFF.

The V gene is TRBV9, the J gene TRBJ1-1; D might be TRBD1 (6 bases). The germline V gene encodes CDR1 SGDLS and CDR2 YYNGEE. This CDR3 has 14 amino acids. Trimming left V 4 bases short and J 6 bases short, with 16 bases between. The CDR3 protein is CASSPFDRPAEAFF. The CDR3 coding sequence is TGTGCCAGCAGCCCCTTTGACAGGCCGGCTGAAGCTTTCTTT. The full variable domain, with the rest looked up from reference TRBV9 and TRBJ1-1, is DSGVTQTPKHLITATGQRVTLRCSPRSGDLSVYWYQQSLDQGLQFLIQYYNGEERAKGNILERFSAQQFPDLHSELNLSSLELGDSALYFCASSPFDRPAEAFFGQGTRLTVV.

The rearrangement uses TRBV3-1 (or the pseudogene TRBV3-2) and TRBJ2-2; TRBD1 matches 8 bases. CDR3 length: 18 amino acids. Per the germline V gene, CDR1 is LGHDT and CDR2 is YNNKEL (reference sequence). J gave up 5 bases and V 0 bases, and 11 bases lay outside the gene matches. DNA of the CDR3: TGTGCCAGCAGCCAAGAAGTAGGAGGCAGGGGGCGGACCGGGGAGCTGTTTTTT. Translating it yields CASSQEVGGRGRTGELFF.

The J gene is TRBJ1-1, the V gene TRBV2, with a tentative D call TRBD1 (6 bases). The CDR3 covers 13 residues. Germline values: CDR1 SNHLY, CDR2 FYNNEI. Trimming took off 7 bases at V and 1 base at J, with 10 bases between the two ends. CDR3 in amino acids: CASKSDRNTEAFF. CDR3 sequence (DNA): TGTGCCAGCAAGTCGGACAGGAACACTGAAGCTTTCTTT.

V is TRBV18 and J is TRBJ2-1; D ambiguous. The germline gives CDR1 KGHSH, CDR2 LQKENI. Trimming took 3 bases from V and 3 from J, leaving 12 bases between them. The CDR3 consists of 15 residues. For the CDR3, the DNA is TGTGCCAGCTCACCTCAGAGCAGGCTCTACAATGAGCAGTTCTTC. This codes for CASSPQSRLYNEQFF.

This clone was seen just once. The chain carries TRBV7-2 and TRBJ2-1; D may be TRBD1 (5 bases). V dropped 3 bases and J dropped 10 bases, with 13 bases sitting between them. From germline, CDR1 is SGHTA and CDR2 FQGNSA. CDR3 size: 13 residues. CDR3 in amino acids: CASSFRQIAEQFF. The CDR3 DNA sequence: TGTGCCAGCAGCTTTCGACAGATTGCGGAGCAGTTCTTC.

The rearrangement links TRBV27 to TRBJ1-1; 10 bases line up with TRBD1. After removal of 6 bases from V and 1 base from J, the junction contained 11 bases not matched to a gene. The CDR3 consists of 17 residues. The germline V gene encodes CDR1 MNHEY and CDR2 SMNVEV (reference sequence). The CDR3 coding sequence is TGTGCCAGCAGACGTCGACAGGGGGCGAAAGAGAACACTGAAGCTTTCTTT. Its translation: CASRRRQGAKENTEAFF.

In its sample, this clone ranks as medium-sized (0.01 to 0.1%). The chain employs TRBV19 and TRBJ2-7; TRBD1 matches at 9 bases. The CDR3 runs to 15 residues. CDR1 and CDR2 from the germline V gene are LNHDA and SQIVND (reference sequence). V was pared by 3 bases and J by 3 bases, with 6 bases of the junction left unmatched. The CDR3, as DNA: TGTGCCAGTAGTATTCTTGGGACAGGGAGCTACGAGCAGTACTTC. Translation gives CASSILGTGSYEQYF.

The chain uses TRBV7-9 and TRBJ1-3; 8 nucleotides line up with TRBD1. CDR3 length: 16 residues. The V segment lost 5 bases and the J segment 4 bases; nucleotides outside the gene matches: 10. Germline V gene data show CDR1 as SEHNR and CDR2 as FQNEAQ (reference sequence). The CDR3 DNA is TGTGCCAGCAGCCCCTGGGGCAGGGGGCAAGGAAACACCATATATTTT. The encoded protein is CASSPWGRGQGNTIYF.